These 21 T cell receptor beta chains came from one sample sequenced in a study of human T cells and chemical hapten exposure (dated by TCRdb to the early 2020s). The receptor library was made with RACE. Sequencing was performed on a NextSeq 500. TCRdb reprocessed the public reads (quality trimming at Q25 with fastp, clone calling with MiXCR) and kept in-frame beta chains. Duplicate CDR3 protein sequences are folded into a single record with the most common DNA and genes. Here the sample has around 120,000 distinct CDR3 sequences; around 13% occur a single time. About 0.85% of the sample is taken by the ten largest. This sample's time point label indicates: patch test 1, 2 weeks after DPC sensitization. The treatment or condition label corresponds to: therapeutic diphenylcyclopropenone sensitization with weekly scalp DPC. The material sequenced was whole blood, taken in connection with sensitization to the hapten diphenylcyclopropenone (DPC). The receptors here all came from a young man with alopecia areata. Some clones in this sample may be carry-over from other donors' samples.

The chain has TRBV7-2 and TRBJ2-1; tentatively, D is TRBD1 (7 bases). The ends were cut back, 4 bases at V and 2 bases at J, with 12 bases in the middle. The V gene's germline CDR1 is SGHTA and CDR2 FQGNSA. This CDR3 comprises 15 residues. CDR3 protein: CASSSAGGTYNEQFF. The CDR3, as DNA: TGTGCCAGCAGCTCTGCAGGGGGGACCTACAATGAGCAGTTCTTC. Combining the CDR3 with reference TRBV7-2 and TRBJ2-1 gives the whole variable domain GAGVSQSPSNKVTEKGKDVELRCDPISGHTALYWYRQSLGQGLEFLIYFQGNSAPDKSGLPSDRFSAERTGGSVSTLTIQRTQQEDSAVYLCASSSAGGTYNEQFFGPGTRLTVL.

CDR3 in DNA: TGTGCCAGCAGCGCCGAAGTCTGGGGTTTGGGCTATGGCTACACCTTC. Translation: CASSAEVWGLGYGYTF. The rearrangement joins TRBV9 to TRBJ1-2; D gene uncertain. This CDR3 is 16 amino acids long. V gave up 3 bases and J gave up 4 bases, with 19 bases separating them. The germline CDR1 and CDR2 sequences are SGDLS and YYNGEE.

This chain connects TRBV12-3 or TRBV12-4 to TRBJ2-7; 7 bases align to TRBD2. The J segment lost 7 bases and the V segment lost 2 bases, leaving 5 bases of the junction unmatched. The CDR3 has 13 residues. The CDR3 loop reads CASSLFWGGEQYV. CDR3 DNA sequence: TGTGCCAGCAGTTTATTCTGGGGAGGGGAGCAGTACGTC.

The gene calls are TRBV4-1 and TRBJ1-1, with D perhaps matching TRBD1 (6 bases). The CDR3 totals 16 residues. V was clipped by 2 bases and J by 4 bases, with 17 bases between them. Germline V gene sequence: CDR1 MGHRA, CDR2 YSYEKL. CDR3 sequence (DNA): TGCGCCAGCAGCCAACTTTTAATGGGGGCGCGCACTGAAGCTTTCTTT. This sequence encodes CASSQLLMGARTEAFF.

The gene calls are TRBV7-2 and TRBJ2-3; 9 nucleotides agree with TRBD1. Per the germline V gene, CDR1 is SGHTA and CDR2 is FQGNSA. The CDR3 consists of 12 residues. Trimming cost V 5 bases and J 14 bases; bases outside gene matches: 8. The CDR3 here is CASSLRDRVRYF. CDR3 bases: TGTGCCAGCAGCCTCCGGGACAGGGTTCGGTATTTT.

The table lists this clonotype with a few counts. The rearrangement links TRBV3-1 to TRBJ2-3, with D unclear. The germline CDR1 and CDR2 sequences are LGHDT and YNNKEL (reference sequence). V lost 4 bases and J lost 2, with 4 bases in between. This CDR3 has 12 residues. This CDR3 is CASSRHTDTQYF. The DNA for the CDR3 is TGTGCCAGCAGCCGACACACAGATACGCAGTATTTT.

The chain employs TRBV29-1 and TRBJ1-1; possibly TRBD1 for D (6 bases). Germline lookup yields CDR1 SQVTM and CDR2 ANQGSEA. Deletions cut 7 bases from V and 4 bases from J, with 10 bases between. There are 11 residues in the CDR3. The CDR3 region is CSGDRFTEAFF. CDR3 coding DNA: TGCAGCGGTGACAGGTTCACTGAAGCTTTCTTT.

This clonotype was found a few times. The chain combines TRBV6-5 with TRBJ2-3; the D gene is possibly TRBD2 (5 bases). Trimming cost V 0 bases and J 5 bases, with 12 bases left between them. CDR3 size: 15 residues. Germline assignment: CDR1 MNHEY and CDR2 SVGAGI. In DNA form, the CDR3 reads TGTGCCAGCAGTTACTCGAGAGGGCCGATAGATACGCAGTATTTT. Residues: CASSYSRGPIDTQYF.

This clonotype was observed many times. The chain uses TRBV7-9 and TRBJ2-5, with TRBD1 matching 10 bases. The CDR3 consists of 17 residues. Germline V gives CDR1 SEHNR, CDR2 FQNEAQ (reference sequence). The junction had 11 bases not matched to a gene; V was cut back by 2 bases and J by 5 bases. The CDR3 bases are TGTGCCAGCAGCTTAAGCCCAGGACAGGGGGTAGGCGAGACCCAGTACTTC. Its protein is CASSLSPGQGVGETQYF.

This clonotype turned up a few times. The CDR3 reads CASRRGTDSPLHF. DNA for the CDR3: TGTGCCAGCCGCCGGGGGACGGATTCACCCCTCCACTTT. This sequence joins TRBV25-1 and TRBJ1-6; perhaps TRBD1 as D (5 bases). Germline V gene sequence: CDR1 MGHDK, CDR2 SYGVNS. The CDR3 spans 13 residues. With 8 bases removed from V and 8 bases from J, the gap between germline ends came to 13 bases.

V is TRBV6-2 or TRBV6-3 and J is TRBJ2-7; tentative D call: TRBD1 (5 bases). The germline gives CDR1 MNHEY, CDR2 SVGEGT. V was pared by 2 bases and J by 7 bases, with 9 bases between. The CDR3 runs 12 residues. CDR3 nucleotide sequence: TGTGCCAGCAGTTACGCCAGGGTTGAGCAGTACTTC. Translation gives CASSYARVEQYF.

The count of this clonotype is one. V and J are TRBV6-4 and TRBJ2-2; D ambiguous. This CDR3 region has 13 residues. V was trimmed by 3 bases and J by 4 bases, leaving 6 bases between them. The V gene's germline CDR1 is MRHNA and CDR2 SNTAGT. The chain's CDR3 is CASSEAPTGELFF. Written as DNA, the CDR3 is TGTGCCAGCAGTGAGGCCCCCACCGGGGAGCTGTTTTTT.

This clonotype was recorded at least ten times. At one end the junction does not follow the germline gene, possibly because of a read error. DNA of the CDR3: TGCAGCGCTGAAGACAGGGCCATAGGGACCCAGTACTTC. As protein: CSAEDRAIGTQYF. The V and J genes are TRBV29-1 and TRBJ2-5; 7 bases match TRBD1. Germline V gene lookup returns CDR1 SQVTM and CDR2 ANQGSEA. The CDR3 totals 13 residues. The full variable domain, completed using reference TRBV29-1 and TRBJ2-5, is SAVISQKPSRDICQRGTSLTIQCQVDSQVTMMFWYRQQPGQSLTLIATANQGSEATYESGFVIDKFPISRPNLTFSTLTVSNMSPEDSSIYLCSAEDRAIGTQYFGPGTRLLVL.

The chain recombines TRBV6-6 with TRBJ2-1; 9 positions agree with TRBD2. Germline V gives CDR1 MNHNY, CDR2 SVGAGI (reference sequence). Unmatched junction bases numbered 15, after V lost 0 bases and J lost 9 bases. There are 18 residues in the CDR3. CDR3 nucleotides: TGTGCCAGCAGTTACTCGCTAGCGGGGTCGGTCCCTCGCAGTGAGCAGTTCTTC. Translated, it gives CASSYSLAGSVPRSEQFF.

This clonotype was found many times. This rearrangement joins TRBV7-9 to TRBJ2-3; TRBD1 is a possible D gene (5 bases). The CDR3 is 16 residues long. V was trimmed by 6 bases and J by 0 bases, leaving 16 bases between them. Germline assignment: CDR1 SEHNR and CDR2 FQNEAQ (reference sequence). CDR3: CASRSRWGGSTDTQYF. The CDR3, as DNA: TGTGCCAGCAGGTCTCGTTGGGGCGGTAGCACAGATACGCAGTATTTT.

The CDR3 region has the DNA TGTGCCAGCAGCTTAGGAGGTGAAAAACTGTTTTTT. Encoded protein: CASSLGGEKLFF. The rearrangement uses TRBV11-2 and TRBJ1-4; D gene uncertain. Between the trimmed V and J ends, which lost 1 base and 7 bases, there was a span of 4 bases. CDR3 length equals 12 residues. Germline loops: CDR1 SGHAT, CDR2 FQNNGV.

This clonotype was recorded a few times. The CDR3 here is CASSLYRWGERGFRFYTEAFF. The CDR3 nucleotides are TGTGCCAGCAGTTTATATCGATGGGGTGAGAGAGGTTTTCGTTTTTACACTGAAGCTTTCTTT. The V call is TRBV27, the J call TRBJ1-1; D is unclear. Germline V gene lookup returns CDR1 MNHEY and CDR2 SMNVEV (reference sequence). V was shortened by 1 base and J by 3 bases, with 30 bases between the two germline ends. The CDR3 covers 21 residues.

The gene calls are TRBV4-3 and TRBJ1-4, with D perhaps matching TRBD1 (5 bases). Trimming removed 1 base at V and 3 bases at J, with 9 bases between. Germline CDR1 reads LGHNA; CDR2 reads YSLEER. This CDR3 spans 15 amino acids. The CDR3 here is CASSQGQTPNEKLFF. DNA for the CDR3: TGCGCCAGCAGCCAAGGACAGACTCCTAATGAAAAACTGTTTTTT.

Many counts were recorded for this clonotype. The chain uses TRBV7-6 and TRBJ2-7; D call uncertain. V lost 5 bases and J 7 bases, leaving 15 bases between the germline ends. The length of the CDR3 is 13 residues. Germline V gives CDR1 SGHVS, CDR2 FNYEAQ. CDR3 nucleotides: TGTGCCAGCAGCCCCACCCCCGGAGCAGAGCAGTACTTC. Amino acids: CASSPTPGAEQYF. Full variable domain (outside the CDR3, taken from reference TRBV7-6 and TRBJ2-7): GAGVSQSPRYKVTKRGQDVALRCDPISGHVSLYWYRQALGQGPEFLTYFNYEAQQDKSGLPNDRFSAERPEGSISTLTIQRTEQRDSAMYRCASSPTPGAEQYFGPGTRLTVT.

There are a few counts of this clonotype. The rearrangement joins TRBV12-3 or TRBV12-4 to TRBJ2-5; D is perhaps TRBD2 (7 bases). The CDR3 is 16 residues long. Trimming took off 5 bases at V and 5 bases at J, with 21 bases between the two ends. The CDR3 DNA follows: TGTGCCAGCAGTCCCAATAGGGGGGGCGCCGGGGAGACCCAGTACTTC. Protein: CASSPNRGGAGETQYF.

This clonotype was counted between two and nine times. The chain combines TRBV7-6 with TRBJ1-2; D gene unclear. Germline V lookup: CDR1 SGHVS, CDR2 FNYEAQ. The CDR3 is 17 residues long. The V gene lost 5 bases and the J gene lost 0 bases, with 19 bases spanning the gap. The CDR3 loop reads CASSPSPRKGANYGYTF. CDR3 nucleotide sequence: TGTGCCAGCAGCCCATCCCCCCGGAAGGGAGCTAACTATGGCTACACCTTC.